This T cell receptor (beta chain) is from a study of control samples from healthy donors and cancer patients. Sequencing used immunoSEQ multiplex PCR; TCRdb keeps in-frame clones, though not all of them. The data hold about 130,000 clones, with 80% to 95% observed a single time. The CDR3 has 20 amino acids. V lost 3 bases to trimming and J lost 0 bases, with 21 bases between them. Germline CDR1 reads SNHLY; CDR2 reads FYNNEI. The source is a man aged 18-30 years in good health. The sequencing sample was made of blood. The chain employs TRBV2 and TRBJ2-6, with a tentative D call TRBD1 (5 bases). CDR3 protein: CASSDWGLRATSSGANVLTF. As DNA, the CDR3 is TGTGCCAGCAGTGACTGGGGCCTGCGTGCTACCAGCTCTGGGGCCAACGTCCTGACTTTC.